These T cell receptor beta chains were read from a single sample in a study of Graves' ophthalmopathy and Graves' hyperthyroidism. Each CDR3 protein is one row after TCRdb ran MiXCR on the multiplex PCR reads. Among about 740,000 distinct CDR3 sequences listed, roughly 41% were seen once. The source material was peripheral blood. Receptors originate from an adult man with Graves' ophthalmopathy. CDR3s leave out the opening cysteine and the closing phenylalanine or tryptophan. A clone size is listed for some rows: how often the clone was seen (once, few, many), or a class if it is expanded.

J	size	V	CDR3
TRBJ1-2	-	TRBV7-9	ASSGRTGTNYGYT
TRBJ1-5	-	TRBV11-2	ASSLSVRGQPQH
TRBJ1-4	-	TRBV7-9	ASSVSGGDTEKLF
TRBJ1-5	many	TRBV10-2	ASRGQGTQPQH
TRBJ1-1	many	TRBV29-1	SVEAGAATEAF
TRBJ1-2	many	TRBV19	ASSIRDPTYGYT
TRBJ1-6	-	TRBV9	ASSQIPGETSPLH
TRBJ2-5	-	TRBV20-1	SATGEGNQEAQY
TRBJ2-7	-	TRBV29-1	SARTGEHEQY
TRBJ1-3	many	TRBV14	ASSRARAHSGNTIY
TRBJ2-7	-	TRBV12-3/TRBV12-4	TSSPDSTYEQY
TRBJ1-2	few	TRBV11-2	ASSLDRGQGAGGYT
TRBJ1-4	-	TRBV10-3	ASSYSGGQGATNEKLF
TRBJ2-7	-	TRBV7-9	ASSHPGQGIYEQY
TRBJ1-2	-	TRBV20-1	ITPGQGSRYGYT
TRBJ2-5	many	TRBV7-8	ASSFAGLETQY
TRBJ2-7	-	TRBV25-1	ASIDGGRRSGGGEQY
TRBJ1-5	few	TRBV7-2	ASSQENNQPQH
TRBJ1-2	many	TRBV4-1	ASSQGTGGGYT
TRBJ1-3	-	TRBV7-9	ASSPQGGFSGNTIY
TRBJ2-5	many	TRBV7-9	ASRSVETQY
TRBJ2-7	-	TRBV20-1	SAGRGGVDEQN
TRBJ1-2	many	TRBV7-9	ASSLEDRAGYT
TRBJ1-6	many	TRBV20-1	SAYRDHNSPLH
TRBJ2-7	once	TRBV15	ATGWTGGTSYEQY
TRBJ1-6	many	TRBV11-2	ASSLPTGPFSPLH
TRBJ1-2	few	TRBV7-2	ASSLGGAGARRGYT
TRBJ1-1	-	TRBV5-1	ASTYDGNTEAF
TRBJ2-7	-	TRBV20-1	SASSSGHTYEQY
TRBJ2-3	-	TRBV15	ATSRDPPLAGTDTQY
TRBJ2-7	many	TRBV29-1	SVGGQGAYEQY
TRBJ2-7	-	TRBV15	ATSRARTGFSYEQY
TRBJ1-1	few	TRBV5-1	ASSLDRALNTEAF
TRBJ2-1	-	TRBV7-9	ASSSRTSDAYNEQF
TRBJ1-1	many	TRBV24-1	ATSDLRGGKAF
TRBJ1-4	-	TRBV7-2	ASRPNQALQGASEKLF
TRBJ1-1	many	TRBV10-3	AISEREKAF
TRBJ1-5	-	TRBV25-1	ASSSGRGGPWQPQH
TRBJ2-5	-	TRBV7-2	AGQGEGETQY
TRBJ1-1	-	TRBV7-9	ASSSPTDKNTEAF
TRBJ2-2	-	TRBV25-1	ASSPRRELNGELF
TRBJ1-5	once	TRBV24-1	ATSDPWAAEPQH
-	-	TRBV15	ATSGDGTSGSGEQF
TRBJ1-2	once	TRBV24-1	AISDTAGQGFNYGYT
TRBJ1-2	-	TRBV2	ASRGTKDGYT
TRBJ2-5	many	TRBV7-7	ASSRISGMTQY
TRBJ2-1	-	TRBV24-1	ATTAGNEQF
TRBJ2-7	few	TRBV2	ASRAHEQY
TRBJ2-7	-	TRBV15	ATSRGTAYGSYEQY
TRBJ2-5	-	TRBV29-1	SVWGTEEETQY
TRBJ2-3	-	TRBV29-1	SVPGRLTDTQY
TRBJ1-2	few	TRBV6-1	ASSENRLYGYT
TRBJ1-5	-	TRBV29-1	SVVGQGRYEH
TRBJ1-2	-	TRBV7-2	ASSTTGSATNYGYT